Listed here are 18 T cell receptor beta chains from one sample, sequenced in a study of blood T cell repertoires in COVID-19. Libraries were prepared by immunoSEQ multiplex PCR; TCRdb keeps only in-frame clonotypes and omits some of them. The sample lists 90,000 to 110,000 clones, about nine tenths occurring once. The material sequenced was peripheral blood. The receptor set was obtained from a human donor in a cohort sampled during active COVID-19.

The rearrangement uses TRBV19 and TRBJ1-1, with D uncertain. From germline, CDR1 is LNHDA and CDR2 SQIVND (reference sequence). The CDR3 runs to 13 residues. Trimming stripped 3 bases from V and 0 bases from J, with 5 bases between. DNA for the CDR3: TGTGCCAGTAGTATCCCCTTGAACACTGAAGCTTTCTTT. Amino acid sequence: CASSIPLNTEAFF.

The chain combines TRBV24-1 with TRBJ2-3; TRBD1 might be the D (5 bases). Germline loops: CDR1 KGHDR, CDR2 SFDVKD. The CDR3 has 17 residues. V lost 4 bases, J lost 2 bases, and 18 bases lay in between. CDR3 in amino acids: CATSDSSRDSYTDTQYF. Here the CDR3 DNA reads TGTGCCACCAGTGACTCCTCACGCGACAGTTACACAGATACGCAGTATTTT.

The chain couples TRBV5-1 to TRBJ1-1; D gene unclear. Germline-derived CDR1 and CDR2 are SGHRS and YFSETQ. This CDR3 has 15 amino acids. Trimming stripped 0 bases from V and 1 base from J, with 10 bases between. Here the CDR3 DNA reads TGCGCCAGCAGCTTGGGGGCCCTGGCGAACACTGAAGCTTTCTTT. This codes for CASSLGALANTEAFF.

The chain combines TRBV28 with TRBJ2-1; 12 nucleotides line up with TRBD1. The V gene's germline CDR1 is MDHEN and CDR2 SYDVKM. The CDR3 totals 17 residues. V shed 5 bases, J shed 4 bases, and the junction held 9 bases outside the gene matches. The CDR3 DNA sequence: TGTGCCAGCAGTCTGGATTTGGGACAGGGGGCTTACAATGAGCAGTTCTTC. Translating it yields CASSLDLGQGAYNEQFF.

The V call is TRBV7-9, the J call TRBJ2-7; 7 bases map to TRBD1. CDR3 length: 14 amino acids. J gave up 3 bases and V 4 bases, and 6 bases lay outside the gene matches. CDR1 is SEHNR and CDR2 is FQNEAQ in the germline V gene (reference sequence). The CDR3 loop is CASSYDRDIYEQYF. DNA of the CDR3: TGTGCCAGCAGCTACGACAGGGATATCTACGAGCAGTACTTC.

The rearrangement uses TRBV7-3 and TRBJ2-1; TRBD2 aligns across 9 bases. Germline V gene data show CDR1 as SGHTA and CDR2 as FQGTGA. The ends lost 3 bases at V and 6 bases at J; junction bases unmatched: 6. This CDR3 contains 15 residues. CDR3 nucleotide sequence: TGTGCCAGCAGCTTTAGCGGGAGCCCATCCAATGAGCAGTTCTTC. Translation: CASSFSGSPSNEQFF.

The genes are TRBV7-9 and TRBJ1-2; 8 nucleotides align to TRBD1. The CDR3 is 15 amino acids. V dropped 0 bases and J dropped 7; count of bases not matched to a gene: 7. Germline V gene lookup returns CDR1 SEHNR and CDR2 FQNEAQ (reference sequence). CDR3 in DNA: TGTGCCAGCAGCTTAGCGACCGGACAGGGCTCTGGCTACACCTTC. It is translated as CASSLATGQGSGYTF.

The chain combines TRBV16 with TRBJ1-1, with 8 positions matching TRBD1. The CDR3 spans 13 residues. V lost 3 bases and J lost 9; bases outside the gene matches: 6. Germline CDR1 and CDR2: KGHSY and FQNENV. Written as DNA, the CDR3 is TGTGCCAGCAGCCACGACCGGACAGGGAAAGCTTTCTTT. Residues: CASSHDRTGKAFF.

The J gene is TRBJ2-1, the V gene TRBV7-8, with TRBD2 matching 9 bases. Germline-derived CDR1 and CDR2 are SGHVS and FQNEAQ. The CDR3 totals 16 residues. The J segment lost 4 bases and the V segment lost 4 bases, leaving 8 bases of the junction unmatched. In DNA, the CDR3 is TGTGCCAGCAGCTATTATAGCGGGAGAGATTACAATGAGCAGTTCTTC. It is translated as CASSYYSGRDYNEQFF.

This chain links TRBV29-1 with TRBJ2-3, with 8 bases identical to TRBD1. V lost 4 bases to trimming and J lost 6 bases; unmatched junction nucleotides: 9. Germline assignment: CDR1 SQVTM and CDR2 ANQGSEA. The CDR3 spans 14 residues. CDR3 nucleotides: TGCAGCGTTGCTCCTGGGACAGGCTGGGATACGCAGTATTTT. It translates to CSVAPGTGWDTQYF.

The CDR3 DNA reads as TGTGCCAGCAGTCTTAGCGGACTGGTTTACAATGAGCAGTTCTTC. Translation gives CASSLSGLVYNEQFF. The chain joins TRBV6-2 or TRBV6-3 to TRBJ2-1, with a possible D match to TRBD2 (6 bases). In germline, CDR1 is MNHEY, CDR2 SVGEGT. The V end was cut by 5 bases, the J end by 4 bases, with 15 bases between. This CDR3 region has 15 residues.

The chain is built from TRBV12-3 or TRBV12-4 and TRBJ1-2; D is uncertain. CDR3 length equals 11 residues. V gave up 3 bases and J gave up 4 bases, with 3 bases separating them. CDR3 residues: CASSFGYGYTF. In DNA form, the CDR3 reads TGTGCCAGCAGTTTCGGCTATGGCTACACCTTC.

This chain connects TRBV1 to TRBJ2-7; the table's D call, TRBD2, has no DNA check behind it. TRBV1 is designated a pseudogene. This CDR3 region has 15 residues. The chain's CDR3 is CTSSPRRGEPYEQYF. The CDR3 nucleotides read TGCACCAGCAGCCCTAGGCGGGGGGAACCCTACGAGCAGTACTTC.

This rearrangement joins TRBV27 to TRBJ1-5; 7 positions agree with TRBD1. In germline, CDR1 is MNHEY, CDR2 SMNVEV (reference sequence). The CDR3 runs 16 residues. V dropped 5 bases and J dropped 6; count of bases not matched to a gene: 13. The CDR3 nucleotides read TGTGCCAGCAGTCCATCGACAGGGCGAGGGTTTCAGCCCCAGCATTTT. This codes for CASSPSTGRGFQPQHF.

The chain has TRBV24-1 and TRBJ1-5, with D possibly being TRBD1 (5 bases). V shed 2 bases and J shed 4 bases, with 11 bases lying between them. This CDR3 is 15 amino acids long. Germline V CDR1 and CDR2: KGHDR, SFDVKD. The CDR3 sequence: CATSDSPGGNQPQHF. The CDR3 coding sequence is TGTGCCACCAGTGATTCCCCCGGGGGAAATCAGCCCCAGCATTTT.

The gene calls are TRBV29-1 and TRBJ2-1, with 13 bases lining up with TRBD2. From germline, CDR1 is SQVTM and CDR2 ANQGSEA. J was trimmed by 10 bases and V by 6 bases; bases with no gene match: 9. The CDR3 is made up of 14 amino acids. CDR3 sequence (DNA): TGCAGCGTGCTACGACTAGCGGGGGGCGGGGAGCAGTTCTTC. It translates to CSVLRLAGGGEQFF.

The CDR3 sequence: CASSDPAGGRDYGYTF. For the CDR3, the DNA is TGTGCCAGCAGTGACCCGGCAGGGGGGCGGGACTATGGCTACACCTTC. The rearrangement uses TRBV25-1 and TRBJ1-2, with 7 bases matching TRBD1. The germline gives CDR1 MGHDK, CDR2 SYGVNS. This CDR3 has 16 amino acids. V shed 3 bases and J 3 bases; nucleotides not matched to a gene: 10.

V usage is TRBV19 and J usage is TRBJ1-2, with 9 positions matching TRBD1. Germline lookup yields CDR1 LNHDA and CDR2 SQIVND (reference sequence). The junction had 9 bases not matched to a gene; V was cut back by 6 bases and J by 1 base. The CDR3 has 16 amino acids. The CDR3 DNA follows: TGTGCCAGTAGCCGACAAGACAGGGGGGATAACTATGGCTACACCTTC. Amino acids: CASSRQDRGDNYGYTF.